The source of this TCR beta chain is a study of Ad26.COV2.S vaccination and SARS-CoV-2 variants. TCRdb's copy holds only in-frame clones and misses some; the assay was immunoSEQ multiplex PCR. Of 400,000 or so clones in the sample, 70% to 90% are singletons; the top ten hold under 4%. V was shortened by 0 bases and J by 1 base, with 12 bases between the two germline ends. Germline CDR1 is GTSNPN and CDR2 is SVGIG (reference sequence). The CDR3 consists of 15 residues. A word on this clone: Its antigen is unknown. In the same sample, other DNA sequences code for this CDR3.

Study outcomes and limitations: Spike-specific responses of CD8+ and CD4+ T cells were reported to display substantial breadth after vaccination. Comparable non-spike TCR breadth was observed in vaccine and placebo recipients.

Treatment specified: roughly 20 received Ad26.COV2.S at low or high dose, single or two shots; a few received placebo; per-sample allocation not given. Specimen acquisition occurred on day 63 following the initial vaccine or placebo injection. Participants' vaccine, an Ad26 vector, delivered Wuhan-strain SARS-CoV-2 spike. The clonotype comes from a person aged 18-60 years who received the Ad26.COV2.S COVID-19 vaccine or a placebo. The sample in question was peripheral blood, obtained in a trial of Ad26.COV2.S vaccine versus placebo. The V and J genes are TRBV30 and TRBJ1-1; D is unresolved. Here the CDR3 reads CAWSVRGGKNTEAFF. CDR3 in DNA: TGTGCCTGGAGTGTACGGGGAGGGAAGAACACTGAAGCTTTCTTT.